The clone carrying this T cell receptor beta chain showed up just a few times. What it recognizes is unknown. The CDR3 is 15 amino acids. In germline, CDR1 is SGHKS, CDR2 YYEKEE (reference sequence). V was clipped by 1 base and J by 4 bases, with 12 bases between them. These data are taken from a study of T-cell reconstitution after alpha-beta-depleted transplantation in children. TCRbeta library construction was performed incorporating unique molecular identifiers. TCRdb reprocessed the PCR reads via MiXCR and lists one record per CDR3 protein. The sample yields some 120,000 distinct CDR3 sequences, about 9.6% seen once. Findings and limits, study-wide: Two months or so post-transplant, alpha-beta T cells reportedly derived from several hundred expanded graft clones.

This receptor was taken from a girl under three years old who had a stem cell transplant for combined immunodeficiency, so the T cells may come from the graft donor. This material consisted of PBMCs, mostly from graft donor cells, taken 180 days after TCRalphabeta/CD19-depleted stem cell transplant. J is TRBJ2-1 and V is TRBV5-5; a weak D match, TRBD1 (5 bases). CDR3: CASSLFRVGYNEQFF. The CDR3 DNA is TGTGCCAGCAGCTTGTTCAGGGTTGGGTACAATGAGCAGTTCTTC.